This T cell receptor (beta chain) was captured by sequencing in a study of OX40 agonist ivuxolimab in advanced cancers. Study in general: Given to patients was ivuxolimab, an agonistic anti-OX40 (CD134) antibody. Participants, approximately 80% male, averaged around 64 years of age, ranging from 23 to 79. Patients received ivuxolimab, an intravenous treatment, every 2 weeks at 0.01 to 10 mg/kg. Whole-study results and caveats: Undetermined was the antigen specificity of the expanded peripheral T cells.

This table comes from immunoSEQ multiplex PCR, and its TCRdb copy is limited to in-frame clones, with some not included. Counted here are about 70,000 clones, over 75% occurring once; the ten biggest clones make up more than 4%. On this clone itself: Its specificity is unknown.

Between the trimmed V and J ends, which lost 5 bases and 5 bases, there was a span of 6 bases. Germline V CDR1 and CDR2: SGHVS, FQNEAQ. The CDR3 contains 12 residues. This chain uses TRBV7-8 with TRBJ1-4; D remains ambiguous. This clonotype was sampled from an adult with an advanced solid tumor such as melanoma, head and neck, liver or kidney cancer. The input for sequencing was CD4+ or CD8+ T cells sorted from blood, taken in a trial of the OX40 agonist ivuxolimab. The CDR3 is CASSMPNEKLFF. CDR3 DNA: TGTGCCAGCAGCATGCCAAATGAAAAACTGTTTTTT.